These T cell receptor beta chains were read from a single sample in a study of cytomegalovirus exposure and HLA in healthy donors. The repertoire was sequenced with immunoSEQ multiplex PCR; TCRdb's copy has only in-frame clones and lacks some. The table includes about 260,000 clones, 70% to 90% detected once. Input material: PBMCs. The receptors originated from a woman aged 40 to 50 in good health and CMV-seropositive. Each CDR3 is given with its conserved first and last residue. The D gene is left open where the match is weak. Rows may omit the clone size; those that give it use once, few, many or a size class.

v_gene	d_gene	j_gene	abundance	CDR3nt	CDR3aa
TRBV2	TRBD1	TRBJ2-2	once	TGTGCCAGCAGTGCGGACAGGGGAAGCGGGGAGCTGTTTTTT	CASSADRGSGELFF
TRBV29-1	-	TRBJ1-5	once	TGCAGCGTTGGGGTACAGCCCAATCAGCCCCAGCATTTT	CSVGVQPNQPQHF
TRBV7-3	TRBD2	TRBJ2-7	-	TGTGCCAGCAGCTTTAAGCGGGAGGTTCCCCCTTACGAGCAGTACTTC	CASSFKREVPPYEQYF
TRBV6-1	TRBD1	TRBJ1-1	-	TGTGCCAGCAGTGAACCGGGACAGGGAAGGGGTGAAGCTTTCTTT	CASSEPGQGRGEAFF
TRBV6-1	-	TRBJ1-5	-	TGTGCCAGCAAACTCGGCAATCAGCCCCAGCATTTT	CASKLGNQPQHF
TRBV7-2	TRBD2	TRBJ2-1	once	TGTGCCAGCAGCTTAGAACTAGCGGGAGCTAATGAGCAGTTCTTC	CASSLELAGANEQFF
TRBV18	TRBD1	TRBJ2-7	-	TGTGCCAGCTCACCCCAACCGGGACAGCAAGGGGACGAGCAGTACTTC	CASSPQPGQQGDEQYF
TRBV7-2	TRBD1	TRBJ1-6	-	TGTGCCAGCAGCTTAGTTTTATGGACAGGGGGAAATTCACCCCTCCACTTT	CASSLVLWTGGNSPLHF
TRBV6-4	TRBD2	TRBJ2-5	-	TGTGCCAGCAGTGACATAGGGACTAGCGGGAGAGGAGAGACCCAGTACTTC	CASSDIGTSGRGETQYF
TRBV7-9	TRBD1	TRBJ2-7	-	TGTGCCAGCAGCGCCAGACAGGGAGCCTACGAGCAGTACTTC	CASSARQGAYEQYF
TRBV4-2	TRBD2	TRBJ2-1	few	TGTGCCAGCAGCCAAGACGCGGGAGGAGGTAATGAGCAGTTCTTC	CASSQDAGGGNEQFF
TRBV5-1	-	TRBJ2-1	-	TGCGCCAGCAGCCAACAGGGCTCCTACAATGAGCAGTTCTTC	CASSQQGSYNEQFF
TRBV5-1	-	TRBJ2-1	-	TGCGCCAGCAGCTTGGGTTTCTTCAATGAGCAGTTCTTC	CASSLGFFNEQFF
TRBV9	-	TRBJ2-2	-	TGTGCCAGCAGACAGGGCGTCGTGGACACCGGGGAGCTGTTTTTT	CASRQGVVDTGELFF
TRBV29-1	TRBD2	TRBJ2-1	once	TGCAGCGCCGCCGTTAGCGGGAGAGGGAATGAGCAGTTCTTC	CSAAVSGRGNEQFF
TRBV6-4	TRBD1	TRBJ1-1	-	TGTGCCAGCAGTGGCCGGGACAGGGGGAGGAGAACTGAAGCTTTCTTT	CASSGRDRGRRTEAFF
TRBV28	TRBD1	TRBJ1-2	few	TGTGCCAGCAGTTTTCCTAGGGGGCACTACACCTTC	CASSFPRGHYTF
TRBV4-3	-	TRBJ1-6	-	TGCGCCAGCAGCCAAGTTACAGGGAGCAATTCACCCCTCCACTTT	CASSQVTGSNSPLHF
TRBV30	-	TRBJ2-1	-	TGTGCCTGGAGTAGTGCGGGATCCTACAATGAGCAGTTCTTC	CAWSSAGSYNEQFF
TRBV4-3	TRBD2	TRBJ2-2	-	TGCGCCAGCAGCCCAGGACTAGCGGGAGGCCCTGGGGAGCTGTTTTTT	CASSPGLAGGPGELFF
TRBV5-1	-	TRBJ1-2	-	TGCGCCAGCCGCGGCGCAAACTATGGCTACACCTTC	CASRGANYGYTF
TRBV5-1	TRBD1	TRBJ2-7	-	TGCGCCAGCAGTTGGACAGGGGACTACGAGCAGTACTTC	CASSWTGDYEQYF
TRBV7-2	-	TRBJ2-7	-	TGTGCCAGCAGCTCCCTTTACTCCTACGAGCAGTACTTC	CASSSLYSYEQYF
TRBV19	TRBD2	TRBJ2-1	-	TGTGCCAGTAGTGTACAGACTAGCGGCACCTACAATGAGCAGTTCTTC	CASSVQTSGTYNEQFF
TRBV5-4	-	TRBJ2-3	-	TGTGCCAGCAGCTTGGAAGGGGGAACAGATACGCAGTATTTT	CASSLEGGTDTQYF
TRBV5-4	TRBD2	TRBJ2-1	-	TGTGCCAGCAGCGTAGCGGGAGGTGGGTACAATGAGCAGTTCTTC	CASSVAGGGYNEQFF
TRBV30	TRBD2	TRBJ2-7	once	TGTGCCTGGAGCAGGACTAGCGGGAGGATCCACGAGCAGTACTTC	CAWSRTSGRIHEQYF
TRBV7-2	-	TRBJ2-3	-	TGTGCCAGCAGCCCCGGGATTCCTAATACGCAGTATTTT	CASSPGIPNTQYF
TRBV7-2	TRBD1	TRBJ1-2	-	TGTGCCAGCAGCTTCCCTCCGACAGGGAGCGGCTACACCTTC	CASSFPPTGSGYTF
TRBV7-3	-	TRBJ2-5	-	TGTGCCAGCAGCTTAAGTGGCAGGGCCCAAGAGACCCAGTACTTC	CASSLSGRAQETQYF
TRBV7-3	TRBD2	TRBJ2-1	-	TGTGCCAGCAGCCCGGGACTAGCGGAGTACAATGAGCAGTTCTTC	CASSPGLAEYNEQFF
TRBV7-2	-	TRBJ2-3	-	TGTGCCAGCAGCTTGGGGGCGGCAGATACGCAGTATTTT	CASSLGAADTQYF
TRBV30	-	TRBJ2-4	-	TGTGCCTGGAGTGTACGAAGCGGGTCGGTAGGGTACTTC	CAWSVRSGSVGYF
TRBV10-3	-	TRBJ1-6	-	TGTGCCACCCGGACGACAGAAAATAATTCACCCCTCCACTTT	CATRTTENNSPLHF
TRBV7-6	-	TRBJ2-1	once	TGTGCCAGCAGCTTAGAAGCGAAGGCGAGATACTCCTACAATGAGCAGTTCTTC	CASSLEAKARYSYNEQFF
TRBV11-3	TRBD2	TRBJ2-7	-	TGTGCCAGCAGCCTAGCGGGAGGTCACTACGAGCAGTACTTC	CASSLAGGHYEQYF
TRBV5-6	TRBD1	TRBJ2-5	few	TGTGCCAGCAGCAACTTTTGGCCCCTTAACAGGGGTGCAGAGACCCAGTACTTC	CASSNFWPLNRGAETQYF
TRBV30	TRBD2	TRBJ2-7	-	TGTGCCTGGAGTCCTAGCGGGAGGAACGAGCAGTACTTC	CAWSPSGRNEQYF
TRBV7-2	TRBD2	TRBJ2-7	-	TGTGCCAGCAGCTCCGCTAGCGGGGGGACCTACGAGCAGTACTTC	CASSSASGGTYEQYF
TRBV10-3	TRBD2	TRBJ2-3	-	TGTGCCATCAGTGAGCTGGGGACTAGCGATTTCATAGATACGCAGTATTTT	CAISELGTSDFIDTQYF
TRBV19	TRBD2	TRBJ2-1	-	TGTGCCAGTAGCAACCGAGGAACTAGCGGGTGGGGTAATGAGCAGTTCTTC	CASSNRGTSGWGNEQFF
TRBV2	-	TRBJ2-1	-	TGTGCCAGCAGTCGGGACTCTTTCGGTGAGCAGTTCTTC	CASSRDSFGEQFF
TRBV28	TRBD1	TRBJ2-1	-	TGTGCCAGCAGTTTATATGGGACAGGGTATGAGCAGTTCTTC	CASSLYGTGYEQFF
TRBV5-1	-	TRBJ2-7	few	TGCGCCAGCAGCGGGGAGATGGCCGAGCAGTACTTC	CASSGEMAEQYF
TRBV27	-	TRBJ1-1	-	TGTGCCAGCAGTGTGACACTGAACACTGAAGCTTTCTTT	CASSVTLNTEAFF
TRBV6-1	TRBD1	TRBJ2-4	-	TGTGCCAGCAGCACGGGACAGGGGGTAAACATTCAGTACTTC	CASSTGQGVNIQYF
TRBV7-8	-	TRBJ1-1	once	TGTGCCAGCAGCTTAGACAGAAGAGAGTGGGACACTGAAGCTTTCTTT	CASSLDRREWDTEAFF
TRBV30	TRBD1	TRBJ1-6	few	TGTGCCTGGAGGGACCCGGGACAGAAAAATTCACCCCTCCACTTT	CAWRDPGQKNSPLHF
TRBV6-5	TRBD1	TRBJ1-1	once	TGTGCCAGCAGTTACGACAGGGGTGGCACTGAAGCTTTCTTT	CASSYDRGGTEAFF
TRBV19	-	TRBJ2-7	-	TGTGCCAGTAGTTGGTCGGGGGCCTACGAGCAGTACTTC	CASSWSGAYEQYF
TRBV6-5	TRBD2	TRBJ2-3	-	TGTGCCAGCAGCCGAGCGGGAGAGGGGACAGATACGCAGTATTTT	CASSRAGEGTDTQYF
TRBV4-2	-	TRBJ1-1	-	TGTGCCAGCAGCCAAGATTTGGTAAGGTTAGTAGCAGATGAAGCTTTCTTT	CASSQDLVRLVADEAFF
TRBV27	-	TRBJ2-2	-	TGTGCCAGCAGTTTATTGGGCACCACCGGGGAGCTGTTTTTT	CASSLLGTTGELFF
TRBV10-3	TRBD1	TRBJ1-1	-	TGTGCCATCAGCCCCACAGGGGTTGGGGCTTTCTTT	CAISPTGVGAFF
TRBV19	-	TRBJ2-1	-	TGTGCCAGTACTCGAAGGGGGTGGAATGAGCAGTTCTTC	CASTRRGWNEQFF